The rows below give T cell receptor beta chains drawn from one sample of a study of T cell repertoires in cytomegalovirus infection. Antigens of these TCRs are unknown. TCRdb ran MiXCR on the reads and lists one entry per CDR3 protein. This sample yields about 280,000 distinct CDR3 sequences, of which 20% to 25% are seen a single time; about 21% belongs to the top ten. The sequences come from cultured PBMCs, collected from culture after CMV antigen stimulation. The receptor set was obtained from a human donor in good health (CMV status not recorded). Some clones in this sample may be carry-over from other donors' samples. Each CDR3 is given with its conserved first and last residue. A D gene is named only where the DNA matches it firmly. Size values are once, few and many counts, or a class for expanded clones, and some rows have none.

CDR3	DNA	J	D	V	length	size
CASSVGSSTDTQYF	TGTGCCAGCAGCGTGGGCTCTAGCACAGATACGCAGTATTTT	TRBJ2-3	NA	TRBV7-2	14	few
CASSLLGGVTYNEQFF	TGTGCCAGCAGTCTTTTAGGGGGGGTGACCTACAATGAGCAGTTCTTC	TRBJ2-1	NA	TRBV28	16	many
CASSPGRNTGELFF	TGTGCCAGCAGCCCGGGACGGAACACCGGGGAGCTGTTTTTT	TRBJ2-2	NA	TRBV12-3/TRBV12-4	14	many
CASSLLRSGWLTGANVLTF	TGTGCCAGCAGTCTCTTAAGGTCAGGGTGGTTGACTGGGGCCAACGTCCTGACTTTC	TRBJ2-6	NA	TRBV12-3/TRBV12-4	19	many
CASSLGSLSIQYF	TGTGCCAGCAGTTTGGGGTCGTTAAGCATTCAGTACTTC	TRBJ2-4	NA	TRBV12-3/TRBV12-4	13	few
CSASKGGGRAGTQYF	TGCAGTGCTAGCAAGGGGGGCGGGAGGGCCGGGACCCAGTACTTC	TRBJ2-5	TRBD2	TRBV20-1	15	NA
CASSQEPHPGHDLETQYF	TGCGCCAGCAGCCAAGAACCACACCCGGGACACGACCTAGAGACCCAGTACTTC	TRBJ2-5	NA	TRBV4-3	18	NA
CATRKATEQFF	TGTGCCACCAGGAAAGCCACTGAGCAGTTCTTC	TRBJ2-1	NA	TRBV19	11	few
CASSLILRSSNQPQHF	TGTGCCAGCAGTTTAATCCTGCGGAGTAGCAATCAGCCCCAGCATTTT	TRBJ1-5	NA	TRBV28	16	few
CASSFRSGGSYSPLHF	TGTGCCAGCAGTTTTAGGTCAGGGGGTTCTTATTCACCCCTCCACTTT	TRBJ1-6	TRBD1	TRBV12-3/TRBV12-4	16	NA
CASSKSGTANTEAFF	TGTGCCAGCAGCAAATCCGGGACAGCGAACACTGAAGCTTTCTTT	TRBJ1-1	TRBD1	TRBV7-3	15	few
CASGEPQYF	TGTGCCTCGGGGGAACCCCAGTACTTC	TRBJ2-5	NA	TRBV9	9	few
CASSPIVGQTSGNTIYF	TGTGCCAGCAGTCCCATCGTTGGACAGACCTCTGGAAACACCATATATTTT	TRBJ1-3	NA	TRBV6-5	17	many
CASSGTGVGGEKLFF	TGTGCCAGCAGCGGCACAGGGGTAGGAGGTGAAAAACTGTTTTTT	TRBJ1-4	TRBD1	TRBV7-2	15	many
CASSYGLANNEQFF	TGTGCCAGCAGTTACGGGCTAGCGAACAATGAGCAGTTCTTC	TRBJ2-1	NA	TRBV6-5	14	many
CASSEVWGGPSMEQYF	TGTGCCAGCAGTGAAGTGTGGGGAGGGCCCTCGATGGAGCAGTACTTC	TRBJ2-7	TRBD2	TRBV2	16	NA